This T cell receptor beta chain is from a study of glioma-infiltrating T cells after dendritic cell vaccination. About the research overall: Patients had newly diagnosed or recurrent glioblastoma and received dendritic cell vaccines. Post-vaccination tumor came from repeat resection after recurrence; roughly five pre/post pairs existed.

Repertoires were generated with immunoSEQ multiplex PCR, while TCRdb's copy carries only in-frame clones and drops some. The sample has 2,000 to 2,500 clones; around 78% are singletons. Study findings and constraints: Only a small number of patients had complete blood and tumor samples.

Time point here: after dendritic cell vaccination, including at tumor progression/relapse. Dendritic cells derived from monocytes and pulsed with autologous tumor lysate formed the vaccine. J lost 7 bases, V lost 0 bases, and 10 bases had no gene match. This CDR3 has 16 amino acids. CDR1 and CDR2 from the germline V gene are LGHNA and YNFKEQ. Comment on this clone: Its antigen is still unknown.

The genes are TRBV4-2 and TRBJ2-7, with 9 bases matching TRBD2. The material sequenced was tumor tissue, taken after dendritic cell vaccination. This sequence originates from a human donor with glioblastoma. CDR3 DNA: TGTGCCAGCAGCCAAGATATAGCGGGGGCATCTTGGGAGCAGTACTTC. It codes for CASSQDIAGASWEQYF.